A selection of T cell receptor beta chains follows, all from one sample in a study of cytomegalovirus exposure and HLA in healthy donors. Clones were read by immunoSEQ multiplex PCR, and TCRdb kept only the in-frame ones, dropping some. The table has about 190,000 clones, roughly 77% seen once. Sample: PBMCs. All receptors come from a man younger than 45 in good health and CMV-seropositive. Both conserved end residues are part of each CDR3. Rows may omit the clone size; those that give it use once, few, many or a size class.

j_call clone_size v_call cdr3_aa
TRBJ1-5 . TRBV7-9 CASSSGVQPQHF
. . TRBV5-4 CASSIGTGPYEQYF
TRBJ1-1 few TRBV5-1 CASSTDLNTEAFF
TRBJ1-1 few TRBV19 CASNMWGLSTEAFF
TRBJ1-2 . TRBV6-1 CASSEQSYLGLYGYTF
TRBJ1-6 . TRBV10-3 CAIRAGEWSYNSPLHF
TRBJ1-1 . TRBV6-5 CASSGRQHAEAFF
TRBJ2-2 . TRBV18 CASSPPGLANTGELFF
TRBJ1-5 . TRBV7-2 CASSIQLDSNQPQHF
TRBJ2-7 . TRBV27 CASSPTWDSYEQYF
TRBJ1-5 . TRBV27 CASNPTGGVNQPQHF
TRBJ2-3 few TRBV7-2 CASSYTDTQYF
TRBJ2-5 . TRBV4-3 CASSEDRVETQYF
TRBJ1-2 . TRBV15 CATSRDTTGTKF
TRBJ1-4 . TRBV7-2 CASRQRGHSNEKLFF
TRBJ2-7 few TRBV18 CASSPVTVFHEQYF
TRBJ2-1 . TRBV30 CAWTGSGRTSSYNEQFF
TRBJ2-6 . TRBV7-3 CASSFRQGTGANVLTF
TRBJ1-1 . TRBV9 CASSAPGQGLNTEAFF
TRBJ2-7 . TRBV28 CASRGQGLYEQYF
TRBJ2-7 . TRBV28 CASSLPGQTKEQYF
TRBJ2-1 . TRBV27 CASSLRQGHRYNEQFF
TRBJ1-3 . TRBV4-2 CASSQAESSGNTIYF
TRBJ2-5 once TRBV25-1 CASSEGLNLQETQYF
TRBJ1-1 . TRBV7-2 CASSLGRWTGSTEAFF
TRBJ2-1 . TRBV7-2 CASSHGLAGFSYNEQFF
TRBJ2-7 . TRBV18 CASSPPTGPSYEQYF
TRBJ2-7 . TRBV4-2 CASSQASDFSYEQYF
TRBJ1-4 . TRBV7-9 CASSVRGQAGNEKLFF
TRBJ2-7 . TRBV7-8 CASSQAGTGTYEQYF
TRBJ2-5 once TRBV29-1 CSGMGEGLQETQYF
TRBJ2-7 few TRBV5-1 CASSLVAGGGIRYF
TRBJ2-7 once TRBV27 CASSIWKRGGAYEQYF
TRBJ1-1 . TRBV29-1 CSVEGGDADTEAFF
TRBJ2-7 once TRBV6-1 CASRDRRSTYEQYF
TRBJ1-5 . TRBV21-1 CARRRVWGGQPQHF
TRBJ1-2 . TRBV6-5 CASSLDRDNYGYTF
TRBJ1-2 once TRBV13 CASSPRGSYGYTF
TRBJ2-5 . TRBV5-1 CASSLATQAGTQYF
TRBJ2-6 . TRBV27 CASTPLGSGANVLTF
TRBJ1-1 . TRBV5-4 CASSQDSSEAFF
TRBJ1-5 . TRBV6-4 CASSVGGGQPQHF
TRBJ2-3 . TRBV5-1 CASSLAGWRATGTDTQYF
TRBJ2-2 . TRBV7-3 CASSKGGSANTGELFF
TRBJ1-1 . TRBV30 CAFTTGNTEAFF
TRBJ1-5 . TRBV7-9 CASSSDRVNQPQHF
TRBJ2-3 few TRBV4-3 CASSQGTGLAGSDTQYF
TRBJ2-7 . TRBV5-4 CASSGQTGSPYEQYF
TRBJ1-2 few TRBV29-1 CSVGGEVGYTF
TRBJ2-2 few TRBV27 CASSTRQGNTGELFF
TRBJ1-5 many TRBV28 CASSTQGSNQPQHF
TRBJ1-1 . TRBV11-2 CASSFNRGTGFSTEAFF
TRBJ2-3 few TRBV29-1 CSVDVAGGPDTQYF
TRBJ1-5 . TRBV28 CASSPPGDQPQHF